Below, 11 T cell receptor beta chains from the same sample are listed, as sequenced in a study of technical replicates of blood from a few donors. Profiled with immunoSEQ multiplex PCR; TCRdb holds only in-frame clones, not every one. The profile covers tens of thousands of clones, with just over 85% appearing a single time and roughly 5.8% taken by the ten largest. The sample consisted of PBMCs. These receptors came from a human donor in good health. Some clones in this sample may be carry-over from other donors' samples.

The chain combines TRBV15 with TRBJ2-1, with D tentatively TRBD2 (7 bases). CDR3 length: 15 residues. Per the germline V gene, CDR1 is LNHNV and CDR2 is YYDKDF (reference sequence). Trimming left V 6 bases short and J 8 bases short, with 20 bases between. The CDR3, as DNA: TGTGCCACCAGGGAGGGGGGGCAGGATATCGATGAGCAGTTCTTC. It yields the protein CATREGGQDIDEQFF.

The CDR3 reads CASSLGLADTSYYF. Here the CDR3 DNA reads TGTGCCAGCAGCTTAGGGCTAGCGGATACCTCTTATTACTTC. V usage is TRBV7-2 and J usage is TRBJ2-5; TRBD2 matches at 7 bases. Germline V gene lookup returns CDR1 SGHTA and CDR2 FQGNSA. V trimming: 1 base; J trimming: 14 bases; junction bases outside the gene matches: 13. There are 14 residues in the CDR3.

V gene TRBV10-3 combines with J gene TRBJ2-7, with 9 bases fitting TRBD1. CDR1 and CDR2 from the germline V gene are ENHRY and SYGVKD. The CDR3 is made up of 15 amino acids. J gave up 7 bases and V 3 bases, and 10 bases lay outside the gene matches. This CDR3 reads CAISEERTGVNEQYF. For the CDR3, the DNA is TGTGCCATCAGTGAAGAACGGACAGGGGTAAATGAGCAGTACTTC.

The V call is TRBV25-1, the J call TRBJ2-7; 10 nucleotides line up with TRBD2. This CDR3 contains 16 residues. After removal of 6 bases from V and 5 bases from J, the junction contained 13 bases not matched to a gene. Per germline, CDR1 MGHDK and CDR2 SYGVNS. The CDR3 sequence is CASSKRVAGGVDEQYF. CDR3 in DNA: TGTGCCAGCAGCAAGAGGGTAGCGGGAGGTGTAGACGAGCAGTACTTC.

Here the CDR3 reads CASSPGGRYEQYF. CDR3 coding DNA: TGTGCCAGCAGCCCAGGAGGTCGCTACGAGCAGTACTTC. The chain employs TRBV5-6 and TRBJ2-7; TRBD2 is a possible D gene (5 bases). Germline assignment: CDR1 SGHDT and CDR2 YYEEEE. Trimming took off 4 bases at V and 3 bases at J, with 11 bases between the two ends. The CDR3 runs 13 residues. The full variable domain, rest sourced from reference TRBV5-6 and TRBJ2-7, is DAGVTQSPTHLIKTRGQQVTLRCSPKSGHDTVSWYQQALGQGPQFIFQYYEEEERQRGNFPDRFSGHQFPNYSSELNVNALLLGDSALYLCASSPGGRYEQYFGPGTRLTVT.

The chain links TRBV9 to TRBJ2-7; the D gene is possibly TRBD1 (6 bases). The CDR3 is made up of 12 amino acids. Trimming shortened V by 4 bases and J by 4 bases, and 9 bases separated the two germline ends. CDR1 is SGDLS and CDR2 is YYNGEE in the germline V gene. This CDR3 reads CASSSTGYEQYF. Here the CDR3 DNA reads TGTGCCAGCAGCTCAACAGGGTACGAGCAGTACTTC.

This clone was observed once. This chain links TRBV10-3 with TRBJ2-7, with 8 bases matching TRBD2. The CDR3 runs 15 residues. The J segment lost 3 bases and the V segment lost 2 bases, leaving 6 bases of the junction unmatched. CDR1 and CDR2 from the germline V gene are ENHRY and SYGVKD. The CDR3, as DNA: TGTGCCATCAGTGAGATAAGCGGGAGTGGCTACGAGCAGTACTTC. Translation gives CAISEISGSGYEQYF.

This clone was observed a single time. This rearrangement joins TRBV7-3 to TRBJ2-7; 7 bases fit TRBD2. The CDR3 totals 16 residues. Germline CDR1 and CDR2: SGHTA and FQGTGA. V lost 6 bases to trimming and J lost 1 base; unmatched junction nucleotides: 12. The CDR3 coding sequence is TGTGCCAGCAGTCTAATGGGGGGGTCGGGGTCCTACGAGCAGTACTTC. Protein sequence: CASSLMGGSGSYEQYF.

This rearrangement joins TRBV9 to TRBJ2-1; TRBD2 matches at 14 bases. The germline CDR1 and CDR2 sequences are SGDLS and YYNGEE. Trimming at V came to 0 bases and at J to 3 bases, leaving 2 bases not matched to a gene. This CDR3 has 17 residues. This chain's CDR3 is CASSVGTSGGHYNEQFF. CDR3 DNA sequence: TGTGCCAGCAGCGTAGGGACTAGCGGGGGGCACTACAATGAGCAGTTCTTC.

This rearrangement joins TRBV7-9 to TRBJ1-2; a possible D gene is TRBD1 (6 bases). The CDR3 loop spans 14 amino acids. Trimming left V 2 bases short and J 6 bases short, with 13 bases between. The V gene's germline CDR1 is SEHNR and CDR2 FQNEAQ (reference sequence). The CDR3 DNA reads TGTGCCAGCAGCTTACGGGGCAGGGGCGATGGCTACACCTTC. As protein: CASSLRGRGDGYTF. The full variable domain, rest sourced from reference TRBV7-9 and TRBJ1-2, is DTGVSQNPRHKITKRGQNVTFRCDPISEHNRLYWYRQTLGQGPEFLTYFQNEAQLEKSRLLSDRFSAERPKGSFSTLEIQRTEQGDSAMYLCASSLRGRGDGYTFGSGTRLTVV.

This clone showed up just a few times. The rearrangement uses TRBV6-1 and TRBJ1-6; possible D gene TRBD1, 6 bases. In germline, CDR1 is MNHNS, CDR2 SASEGT. CDR3 length: 13 residues. Between the trimmed V and J ends, which lost 6 bases and 5 bases, there was a span of 8 bases. This chain's CDR3 is CASRYRDNSPLHF. The CDR3 DNA reads as TGTGCCAGCAGATACAGGGATAATTCACCCCTCCACTTT.